One sample yielded the 32 T cell receptor beta chains listed below, sequenced in a study of cytomegalovirus exposure and HLA in healthy donors. The PCR had 60 Vbeta and 13 Jbeta primers. Data came from immunoSEQ multiplex PCR; TCRdb stores just in-frame clones and leaves some out. The data hold more than 150,000 clones, with roughly four fifths observed a single time. Sequencing used PBMCs. Receptors were obtained from a young woman in good health and CMV-seropositive.

The gene calls are TRBV6-4 and TRBJ2-3; a possible D gene is TRBD2 (5 bases). Germline assignment: CDR1 MRHNA and CDR2 SNTAGT. The CDR3 has 14 amino acids. The ends were cut back, 5 bases at V and 1 base at J, with 10 bases in the middle. This CDR3 reads CASSMSSRTDTQYF. CDR3 nucleotide sequence: TGTGCCAGCAGTATGTCTAGCCGCACAGATACGCAGTATTTT.

The sample holds one count of this clone. This sequence joins TRBV7-9 and TRBJ2-1, with 7 nucleotides matching TRBD2. Germline assignment: CDR1 SEHNR and CDR2 FQNEAQ (reference sequence). The length of the CDR3 is 15 residues. V lost 5 bases, J lost 6 bases, and 10 bases stayed unmatched. The CDR3 bases are TGTGCCAGCAGCGCGCGGGGGAACCCCCTCAATGAGCAGTTCTTC. It is translated as CASSARGNPLNEQFF.

Points on this clone: Its ends do not fully match the called genes, so a read error is possible. The rearrangement links TRBV7-9 to TRBJ1-1; 9 nucleotides align to TRBD1. The CDR3 covers 14 residues. From germline, CDR1 is SEHNR and CDR2 FQNEAQ (reference sequence). CDR3 DNA: TGTGCCAGCAGCCTTGACAGGGGGAACACTGAAGCTTCCTTT. Protein: CASSLDRGNTEASF.

This chain uses TRBV7-8 with TRBJ2-7; 7 positions agree with TRBD2. With V trimmed by 4 bases and J by 5 bases, 14 bases remained unmatched. There are 16 residues in the CDR3. Germline loops: CDR1 SGHVS, CDR2 FQNEAQ. CDR3 sequence: CASSCPGRPSPNEQYV. The CDR3 nucleotides are TGTGCCAGCAGCTGCCCCGGGAGGCCTAGTCCGAACGAGCAGTACGTC.

The rearrangement uses TRBV2 and TRBJ2-7; the match to TRBD1 covers 10 bases. This CDR3 has 14 amino acids. Germline V gene sequence: CDR1 SNHLY, CDR2 FYNNEI. Trimming at V came to 5 bases and at J to 6 bases, leaving 7 bases not matched to a gene. The CDR3 DNA follows: TGTGCCAGCAGTCCCGGGACAGGGGCGTCCGAGCAGTACTTC. Its protein is CASSPGTGASEQYF.

The chain combines TRBV9 with TRBJ1-4, with D unclear. CDR3 length: 14 amino acids. The germline V gene has CDR1 SGDLS and CDR2 YYNGEE. V shed 1 base and J shed 3 bases, with 7 bases lying between them. The CDR3 sequence is CASSVKGANEKLFF. For the CDR3, the DNA is TGTGCCAGCAGCGTAAAGGGAGCTAATGAAAAACTGTTTTTT.

This chain connects TRBV6-1 to TRBJ2-7, with TRBD1 as a possible D gene (6 bases). Germline V gives CDR1 MNHNS, CDR2 SASEGT. With 1 base removed from V and 3 bases from J, the gap between germline ends came to 13 bases. CDR3 length: 15 residues. The DNA for the CDR3 is TGTGCCAGCAGTGAAGATGGCACAGGGCGCTACGAGCAGTACTTC. Translated: CASSEDGTGRYEQYF.

V is TRBV4-3 and J is TRBJ1-2; D is ambiguous. Germline CDR1 is LGHNA and CDR2 is YSLEER. This CDR3 is 16 amino acids long. V gave up 3 bases and J gave up 4 bases, with 18 bases separating them. For the CDR3, the DNA is TGCGCCAGCAGCCAGATTGGGTCCTTCTCAGGCTATGGCTACACCTTC. Its protein is CASSQIGSFSGYGYTF.

The genes are TRBV28 and TRBJ1-2; 10 bases match TRBD1. The CDR3 is 14 amino acids. J was trimmed by 7 bases and V by 2 bases; bases with no gene match: 4. Germline CDR1 MDHEN, CDR2 SYDVKM. As DNA, the CDR3 is TGTGCCAGCAGTTTAGGGACAGGGGCGGGTGGCTACACCTTC. Translation: CASSLGTGAGGYTF.

This chain joins TRBV5-1 and TRBJ1-6, with 8 bases aligning to TRBD1. Trimming cost V 4 bases and J 8 bases; bases outside gene matches: 11. The CDR3 runs 16 residues. Per the germline V gene, CDR1 is SGHRS and CDR2 is YFSETQ. CDR3 nucleotides: TGCGCCAGCAGCCCAGGAGGCGGGACAGGTTATTCACCCCTCCACTTT. This gives the protein CASSPGGGTGYSPLHF.

This chain links TRBV19 with TRBJ1-2, with D hard to call. CDR1 is LNHDA and CDR2 is SQIVND in the germline V gene (reference sequence). The V gene lost 3 bases and the J gene lost 7 bases, with 9 bases spanning the gap. The CDR3 consists of 12 residues. CDR3 in amino acids: CASSIVGTGYTF. The CDR3 DNA is TGTGCCAGTAGTATCGTCGGTACTGGCTACACCTTC.

The rearrangement joins TRBV5-4 to TRBJ1-6; 9 nucleotides match TRBD1. The CDR3 contains 16 residues. With V trimmed by 2 bases and J by 9 bases, 9 bases remained unmatched. The V gene's germline CDR1 is SGHNT and CDR2 YYREEE (reference sequence). The CDR3 sequence is CASSLGVGQGRSPLHF. As DNA, the CDR3 is TGTGCCAGCAGCTTAGGGGTGGGACAGGGACGTTCACCCCTCCACTTT. Full variable domain (missing parts from reference TRBV5-4 and TRBJ1-6): ETGVTQSPTHLIKTRGQQVTLRCSSQSGHNTVSWYQQALGQGPQFIFQYYREEENGRGNFPPRFSGLQFPNYSSELNVNALELDDSALYLCASSLGVGQGRSPLHFGNGTRLTVT.

In nucleotides, the CDR3 is TGCGCCAGCAGCTTTGCTAGCGGGGGGTCAGAGACCCAGTACTTC. It specifies CASSFASGGSETQYF. This sequence joins TRBV5-1 and TRBJ2-5; TRBD2 matches 11 bases. The CDR3 spans 15 residues. Germline V CDR1 and CDR2: SGHRS, YFSETQ. V shed 2 bases, J shed 4 bases, and the junction held 4 bases outside the gene matches.

This rearrangement joins TRBV11-3 to TRBJ1-1, with TRBD1 matching over 7 bases. Germline loops: CDR1 SGHNT, CDR2 YENEEA. Germline trimming cut 5 bases from V and 9 bases from J; bases unmatched to any gene: 6. The CDR3 has 12 amino acids. DNA of the CDR3: TGTGCCAGCAGCGGAGAGACAGGGAAAGCTTTCTTT. The encoded protein is CASSGETGKAFF. Filled out from reference TRBV11-3 and TRBJ1-1, the complete variable domain reads EAGVVQSPRYKIIEKKQPVAFWCNPISGHNTLYWYLQNLGQGPELLIRYENEEAVDDSQLPKDRFSAERLKGVDSTLKIQPAELGDSAVYLCASSGETGKAFFGQGTRLTVV.

This sequence joins TRBV7-8 and TRBJ2-2, with D tentatively TRBD2 (5 bases). The CDR3 covers 17 residues. Germline CDR1 SGHVS, CDR2 FQNEAQ. The V end lost 6 bases, the J end lost 0 bases, and 17 bases lay between the germline ends. CDR3 DNA sequence: TGTGCCAGCAGAGGTAGTCGGGGTGATTCGAACACCGGGGAGCTGTTTTTT. It specifies CASRGSRGDSNTGELFF.

The V and J genes are TRBV9 and TRBJ2-7; D may be TRBD1 (5 bases). The V end lost 0 bases, the J end lost 6 bases, and 10 bases lay between the germline ends. CDR1 is SGDLS and CDR2 is YYNGEE in the germline V gene. There are 13 residues in the CDR3. The CDR3 here is CASSVAGPGEQYF. The CDR3 region has the DNA TGTGCCAGCAGCGTAGCAGGGCCGGGCGAGCAGTACTTC.

The V and J genes are TRBV11-2 and TRBJ2-7; TRBD1 matches 9 bases. Germline trimming cut 9 bases from V and 5 bases from J; bases unmatched to any gene: 8. This CDR3 has 13 residues. The germline V gene has CDR1 SGHAT and CDR2 FQNNGV. As DNA, the CDR3 is TGTGCCAGTAAGGGACAGGGCGTCCACGAGCAGTACGTC. This translates into CASKGQGVHEQYV.

The V call is TRBV14, the J call TRBJ2-7; TRBD1 matches 7 bases. Losses at the gene ends were 4 bases for V and 0 bases for J; bases not matched to a gene: 3. The CDR3 has 14 amino acids. CDR1 is SGHDN, CDR2 FVKESK, per germline. The CDR3 reads CASSLRTGSYEQYV. The CDR3 nucleotides read TGTGCCAGCAGCCTCCGGACAGGCTCCTACGAGCAGTACGTC.

For the CDR3, the DNA is TGTGCCAGCACCCACCCACTAGCGAAGGGGCTTCAAGAGACCCAGTACTTC. It yields the protein CASTHPLAKGLQETQYF. The chain employs TRBV11-2 and TRBJ2-5; TRBD2 matches at 7 bases. The CDR3 contains 17 residues. Germline CDR1 is SGHAT and CDR2 is FQNNGV. After removal of 7 bases from V and 2 bases from J, the junction contained 16 bases not matched to a gene. Variable domain in full (rest from reference TRBV11-2 and TRBJ2-5): EAGVAQSPRYKIIEKRQSVAFWCNPISGHATLYWYQQILGQGPKLLIQFQNNGVVDDSQLPKDRFSAERLKGVDSTLKIQPAKLEDSAVYLCASTHPLAKGLQETQYFGPGTRLLVL.

This clone was recorded only once. The J gene is TRBJ1-2, the V gene TRBV11-3; possibly TRBD1 for D (6 bases). The germline V and J ends were trimmed by 5 bases and 0 bases, with 19 bases remaining between them. This CDR3 comprises 17 residues. CDR1 is SGHNT, CDR2 YENEEA, per germline. CDR3: CASSPPGGHEANYGYTF. CDR3 bases: TGTGCCAGCAGCCCCCCGGGGGGCCACGAAGCTAACTATGGCTACACCTTC.

This clone was found once. The chain combines TRBV28 with TRBJ2-5, with TRBD1 matching over 7 bases. TRBJ2-7 matches the DNA end more closely, so the J call is doubtful. This CDR3 region has 16 residues. Germline CDR1 reads MDHEN; CDR2 reads SYDVKM. This CDR3 reads CASTTYPLPGTDEQYF. In DNA form, the CDR3 reads TGTGCCAGCACTACTTACCCCCTCCCCGGGACAGACGAGCAGTACTTC.

The rearrangement joins TRBV6-4 to TRBJ2-2; 8 bases are shared with TRBD2. This CDR3 is 14 amino acids long. The ends lost 2 bases at V and 7 bases at J; junction bases unmatched: 3. The germline CDR1 and CDR2 sequences are MRHNA and SNTAGT. The CDR3 loop reads CASSDRGTSGELFF. The CDR3 DNA sequence: TGTGCCAGCAGTGACAGGGGGACTAGCGGGGAGCTGTTTTTT.

The genes are TRBV5-4 and TRBJ2-1; 9 bases agree with TRBD2. Germline V lookup: CDR1 SGHNT, CDR2 YYREEE (reference sequence). The CDR3 has 13 residues. Unmatched junction bases numbered 11, after V lost 10 bases and J lost 9 bases. CDR3 DNA sequence: TGTGCCGGCGGGGGGGCTAGTGAGAGTGAGCAGTTCTTC. Protein product: CAGGGASESEQFF.

In nucleotides, the CDR3 is TGTGCCAGCAGCTCCTCCTGGGGGACAACCTATGGCTACACCTTC. The encoded protein is CASSSSWGTTYGYTF. The chain employs TRBV7-9 and TRBJ1-2, with TRBD1 as a possible D gene (6 bases). V was pared by 4 bases and J by 4 bases, with 16 bases between. The germline V gene encodes CDR1 SEHNR and CDR2 FQNEAQ (reference sequence). This CDR3 region has 15 residues.

The chain couples TRBV30 to TRBJ2-7; 9 bases line up with TRBD1. The CDR3 totals 13 residues. V shed 4 bases and J 5 bases; nucleotides not matched to a gene: 6. Germline V gene sequence: CDR1 GTSNPN, CDR2 SVGIG (reference sequence). The CDR3 is CAWIIQGAHEQYF. CDR3 coding DNA: TGTGCCTGGATCATACAGGGGGCGCACGAGCAGTACTTC.

The V and J genes are TRBV19 and TRBJ2-7, with D tentatively TRBD1 (6 bases). Germline-derived CDR1 and CDR2 are LNHDA and SQIVND (reference sequence). V gave up 9 bases and J gave up 3 bases, with 9 bases separating them. The CDR3 runs to 11 residues. This CDR3 reads CARKTGYEQYV. The DNA of the CDR3 is TGTGCCAGAAAGACAGGCTACGAGCAGTACGTC.

The chain has TRBV4-1 and TRBJ1-4; no clear D. Trimming left V 3 bases short and J 6 bases short, with 14 bases between. This CDR3 has 15 residues. Looked up from germline, CDR1 is MGHRA and CDR2 is YSYEKL. The CDR3 DNA sequence: TGCGCCAGCAGCCATCCCCTAGGACTGGATGAAAAACTGTTTTTT. It is translated as CASSHPLGLDEKLFF.

The chain employs TRBV18 and TRBJ1-2; 7 bases are shared with TRBD1. The germline V gene encodes CDR1 KGHSH and CDR2 LQKENI. The CDR3 sequence is 14 residues long. Unmatched junction bases numbered 4, after V lost 3 bases and J lost 3 bases. CDR3 sequence reads: CASSPLGTDYGYTF. Written as DNA, the CDR3 is TGTGCCAGCTCACCCCTAGGGACAGACTATGGCTACACCTTC.

The chain is built from TRBV19 and TRBJ1-2, with D unclear. V was trimmed by 7 bases and J by 6 bases, leaving 12 bases between them. This CDR3 region has 12 residues. Germline V lookup: CDR1 LNHDA, CDR2 SQIVND (reference sequence). As DNA, the CDR3 is TGTGCCAGTAACACAGCCCTCGATGGCTACACCTTC. Translation: CASNTALDGYTF.

The V and J genes are TRBV7-9 and TRBJ1-1; TRBD1 might be the D (5 bases). The CDR3 totals 14 residues. Trimming removed 5 bases from V and 6 bases from J, with 16 bases in between. The germline V gene has CDR1 SEHNR and CDR2 FQNEAQ (reference sequence). The CDR3 DNA reads TGTGCCAGCAGCGACCGCGGGGGGGGATCTGAAGCTTTCTTT. It yields the protein CASSDRGGGSEAFF.

The V gene is TRBV7-2, the J gene TRBJ2-3, with a possible D match to TRBD2 (6 bases). CDR1 and CDR2 from the germline V gene are SGHTA and FQGNSA. The CDR3 is 15 amino acids. V shed 5 bases and J shed 0 bases, with 12 bases lying between them. CDR3 sequence: CASSPEGGSTDTQYF. The CDR3 DNA sequence: TGTGCCAGCAGCCCCGAAGGAGGGAGCACAGATACGCAGTATTTT.

The J gene is TRBJ1-6, the V gene TRBV7-9, with unresolved D. V lost 5 bases, J lost 7 bases, and 18 bases lay in between. Germline V CDR1 and CDR2: SEHNR, FQNEAQ (reference sequence). CDR3 length equals 16 residues. This CDR3 reads CASSILYRGTNSPLHF. The DNA for the CDR3 is TGTGCCAGCAGCATCCTATACCGGGGAACCAATTCACCCCTCCACTTT.